The next 22 T cell receptor beta chains were all read from a single sample in a study of CD8 T cells in Susac syndrome. The RNA input was roughly 0.45 to 1 ug, and it was reverse transcribed with random hexamers. TCRdb re-called the immunoSEQ multiplex PCR reads through MiXCR, storing one row per CDR3 protein. The sample comprises about 130,000 distinct CDR3 sequences, 90% to 95% of which are singletons, and more than 0.09% rests with the top ten. Sequenced: CD4+ T cells from PBMCs. These receptors all come from a human donor in good health.

The V gene is TRBV24-1, the J gene TRBJ2-7; 7 nucleotides align to TRBD1. The V gene end was trimmed by 4 bases and the J gene end by 3 bases; junction bases not matched to a gene: 8. CDR3 size: 15 residues. In germline, CDR1 is KGHDR, CDR2 SFDVKD. In DNA form, the CDR3 reads TGTGCCACCAGTGACCCAGGGGACAGTGACTACGAGCAGTACTTC. Translation: CATSDPGDSDYEQYF.

This clonotype was found a few times. The genes are TRBV2 and TRBJ2-1; D possibly corresponds to TRBD2 (7 bases). Germline assignment: CDR1 SNHLY and CDR2 FYNNEI. The CDR3 sequence is 15 residues long. Trimming cost V 2 bases and J 5 bases, with 13 bases left between them. The CDR3 spells CASSETSGTHNEQFF. The DNA for the CDR3 is TGTGCCAGCAGTGAAACCAGCGGGACACACAATGAGCAGTTCTTC.

The chain joins TRBV29-1 to TRBJ1-1; D possibly corresponds to TRBD1 (6 bases). The V gene's germline CDR1 is SQVTM and CDR2 ANQGSEA. This CDR3 spans 13 amino acids. V dropped 7 bases and J dropped 1 base, with 13 bases sitting between them. The DNA for the CDR3 is TGCAGCGCCGGCGGACAGCCGAACACTGAAGCTTTCTTT. This codes for CSAGGQPNTEAFF.

V and J are TRBV4-1 and TRBJ1-5, with D possibly TRBD1 on 5 matching bases. This CDR3 contains 16 residues. Trimming took 1 base from V and 5 from J, leaving 15 bases between them. CDR1 MGHRA and CDR2 YSYEKL come from the germline V gene. The DNA of the CDR3 is TGCGCCAGCAGCCAAGGATTGAGGGGTACCGATCAGCCCCAGCATTTT. It is translated as CASSQGLRGTDQPQHF.

The genes are TRBV2 and TRBJ2-5, with 9 nucleotides matching TRBD2. Germline V gene lookup returns CDR1 SNHLY and CDR2 FYNNEI. This CDR3 spans 15 amino acids. The V and J ends lost 6 bases and 4 bases, in that order; junction bases with no gene match: 9. The CDR3 coding sequence is TGTGCCAGCAGGGACCCTAGCGGGACTGGAGAGACCCAGTACTTC. Translation gives CASRDPSGTGETQYF.

The chain joins TRBV30 to TRBJ2-5; perhaps D is TRBD1 or TRBD2 (5 bases each). V was clipped by 3 bases and J by 5 bases, with 16 bases between them. CDR1 GTSNPN and CDR2 SVGIG come from the germline V gene (reference sequence). This CDR3 is built from 14 residues. CDR3 residues: CAWSLGTLEETQYF. Written as DNA, the CDR3 is TGTGCCTGGAGCCTGGGGACGTTAGAGGAGACCCAGTACTTC.

This chain connects TRBV20-1 to TRBJ2-5; the D gene is possibly TRBD1 (7 bases). The V end lost 0 bases, the J end lost 5 bases, and 13 bases lay between the germline ends. The CDR3 covers 14 residues. Germline lookup yields CDR1 DFQATT and CDR2 SNEGSKA (reference sequence). CDR3 bases: TGCAGTGCTAGAGATGAGGCAGGGGGGGAGACCCAGTACTTC. Its translation: CSARDEAGGETQYF.

This chain joins TRBV28 and TRBJ2-7, with 9 bases lining up with TRBD1. This CDR3 comprises 16 residues. Germline lookup yields CDR1 MDHEN and CDR2 SYDVKM. The ends lost 7 bases at V and 3 bases at J; junction bases unmatched: 13. Here the CDR3 reads CASTLTSGQGLYEQYF. CDR3 coding DNA: TGTGCCAGCACCCTTACGTCGGGACAGGGCCTCTACGAGCAGTACTTC.

V and J are TRBV2 and TRBJ2-5; TRBD2 might be the D (6 bases). The germline V gene has CDR1 SNHLY and CDR2 FYNNEI. V lost 6 bases, J lost 4 bases, and 15 bases lay in between. The CDR3 has 14 residues. The CDR3 loop reads CASSLPGLGETQYF. CDR3 DNA: TGTGCCAGCAGCCTCCCGGGACTGGGAGAGACCCAGTACTTC. The full variable domain, in which reference TRBV2 and TRBJ2-5 provide the parts outside the CDR3, is EPEVTQTPSHQVTQMGQEVILRCVPISNHLYFYWYRQILGQKVEFLVSFYNNEISEKSEIFDDQFSVERPDGSNFTLKIRSTKLEDSAMYFCASSLPGLGETQYFGPGTRLLVL.

The chain links TRBV27 to TRBJ2-2, with D possibly being TRBD1 (6 bases). With 2 bases removed from V and 6 bases from J, the gap between germline ends came to 13 bases. This CDR3 region has 15 residues. The germline V gene encodes CDR1 MNHEY and CDR2 SMNVEV (reference sequence). The chain's CDR3 is CASSLQQGLSGELFF. CDR3 in DNA: TGTGCCAGCAGTTTACAGCAGGGGCTTTCCGGGGAGCTGTTTTTT.

The genes are TRBV28 and TRBJ2-3, with D possibly being TRBD2 (6 bases). Germline loops: CDR1 MDHEN, CDR2 SYDVKM. The CDR3 is 15 residues long. Trimming left V 2 bases short and J 5 bases short, with 14 bases between. CDR3 coding DNA: TGTGCCAGCAGTTTACAAGCGGGCGGCGTAGATACGCAGTATTTT. Translating gives CASSLQAGGVDTQYF.

This clonotype has just one count. CDR3 in amino acids: CSGQVNYGYTF. The CDR3 coding sequence is TGCAGCGGGCAGGTCAACTATGGCTACACCTTC. The rearrangement joins TRBV29-1 to TRBJ1-2; D not resolved. This CDR3 contains 11 residues. Trimming removed 7 bases at V and 2 bases at J, with 8 bases between. The V gene's germline CDR1 is SQVTM and CDR2 ANQGSEA. Based on the CDR3 plus reference TRBV29-1 and TRBJ1-2, the full variable domain is SAVISQKPSRDICQRGTSLTIQCQVDSQVTMMFWYRQQPGQSLTLIATANQGSEATYESGFVIDKFPISRPNLTFSTLTVSNMSPEDSSIYLCSGQVNYGYTFGSGTRLTVV.

The CDR3 DNA reads TGCAGCGTTGACAGGGGGCTGAGGGAGACCCAGTACTTC. Protein product: CSVDRGLRETQYF. The chain joins TRBV29-1 to TRBJ2-5; 8 positions agree with TRBD1. The length of the CDR3 is 13 residues. Germline loops: CDR1 SQVTM, CDR2 ANQGSEA. V gave up 3 bases and J gave up 5 bases; unmatched junction bases: 5.

This chain joins TRBV29-1 and TRBJ1-5; no clear D gene. This CDR3 region has 9 residues. Trimming pared 7 bases from V and 9 bases from J, leaving 7 bases between. Germline V gives CDR1 SQVTM, CDR2 ANQGSEA. CDR3 amino acids: CSATRPQHF. DNA of the CDR3: TGCAGCGCTACGAGGCCCCAGCATTTT.

The V and J genes are TRBV6-5 and TRBJ1-4; no definite D call. The CDR3 has 13 amino acids. V lost 6 bases and J 4 bases, leaving 9 bases between the germline ends. Germline values: CDR1 MNHEY, CDR2 SVGAGI. Here the CDR3 reads CASRDGVNEKLFF. The DNA of the CDR3 is TGTGCCAGCAGGGATGGGGTTAATGAAAAACTGTTTTTT.

The chain couples TRBV6-5 to TRBJ2-5; no clear D gene. The CDR3 is 11 amino acids. V was pared by 2 bases and J by 4 bases, with 2 bases between. CDR1 MNHEY and CDR2 SVGAGI come from the germline V gene. CDR3 residues: CASSYGETQYF. In nucleotides, the CDR3 is TGTGCCAGCAGTTACGGAGAGACCCAGTACTTC.

Comments on this clonotype: The DNA is left out, because the CDR3 cannot be placed on it with certainty; the CDR3 is given as TCRdb lists it. The chain employs TRBV23-1 and TRBJ2-2; the DNA was not compared with TRBD2, the D call given in the table. Being an ORF, TRBV23-1 has a function that is uncertain. The CDR3 numbers 19 amino acids, ends counted. This CDR3 reads CASNPVWETTRVTPGSCFF.

The chain is built from TRBV2 and TRBJ2-7; TRBD2 aligns across 8 bases. CDR1 is SNHLY, CDR2 FYNNEI, per germline. Trimming at V came to 7 bases and at J to 2 bases, leaving 7 bases not matched to a gene. This CDR3 contains 14 residues. The CDR3 region is CASMETGGPYEQYF. CDR3 DNA: TGTGCCAGCATGGAAACGGGAGGGCCCTACGAGCAGTACTTC.

V is TRBV7-8 and J is TRBJ2-2; TRBD2 aligns across 8 bases. CDR3 length: 14 residues. The trim removed 9 bases at V and 5 bases at J, leaving 8 bases unmatched. Germline CDR1 SGHVS, CDR2 FQNEAQ. The CDR3 DNA reads as TGTGCCAGTACCGGGACTAGTGGGACCGGGGAGCTGTTTTTT. Translated, it gives CASTGTSGTGELFF.

In this sample, this clonotype turned up once. V and J are TRBV7-2 and TRBJ2-3; TRBD2 aligns across 11 bases. Germline lookup yields CDR1 SGHTA and CDR2 FQGNSA. Trimming took 1 base from V and 8 from J; bases not matched to a gene: 5. The CDR3 has 15 amino acids. The CDR3 DNA reads TGTGCCAGCAGCTTAGGACTAGCGGGATCAGCTACGCAGTATTTT. This encodes CASSLGLAGSATQYF.

This clonotype appeared once. The chain uses TRBV6-2 or TRBV6-3 and TRBJ2-1; D ambiguous. V gave up 0 bases and J gave up 6 bases, with 6 bases separating them. This CDR3 spans 13 amino acids. Germline lookup yields CDR1 MNHEY and CDR2 SVGEGT. CDR3 residues: CASSYSNLNEQFF. CDR3 DNA: TGTGCCAGCAGTTACTCGAACCTCAATGAGCAGTTCTTC.

This chain joins TRBV2 and TRBJ2-1; no clear D. Germline lookup yields CDR1 SNHLY and CDR2 FYNNEI. This CDR3 has 11 amino acids. Trimming stripped 4 bases from V and 6 bases from J, with 4 bases between. CDR3 protein: CASSGLNEQFF. The CDR3, as DNA: TGTGCCAGCAGTGGCCTCAATGAGCAGTTCTTC.